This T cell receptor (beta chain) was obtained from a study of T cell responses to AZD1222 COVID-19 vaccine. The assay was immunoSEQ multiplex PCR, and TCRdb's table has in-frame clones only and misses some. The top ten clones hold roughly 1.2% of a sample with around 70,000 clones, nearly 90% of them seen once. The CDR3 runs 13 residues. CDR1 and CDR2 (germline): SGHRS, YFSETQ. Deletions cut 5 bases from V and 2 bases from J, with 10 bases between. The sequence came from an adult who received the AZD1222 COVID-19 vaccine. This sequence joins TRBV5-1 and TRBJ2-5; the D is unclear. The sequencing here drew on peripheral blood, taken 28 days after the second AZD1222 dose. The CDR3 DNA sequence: TGCGCCAGCAGGATGGGCTGGCAAGAGACCCAGTACTTC. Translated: CASRMGWQETQYF.